This record covers a single T cell receptor (beta chain). The antigen is not known. The CDR3 covers 13 residues. Deletions cut 2 bases from V and 4 bases from J, with 6 bases between. Germline V gives CDR1 SGHVS, CDR2 FNYEAQ. These data originate in a study of cytomegalovirus exposure and HLA in healthy donors. Study-level information: Earlier, almost 120 million unique TCR beta sequences were recovered from around 190 million T cells by an analysis. Early released data comprised about 84 million unique TCRs from HLA-typed donors. Whole-study results and caveats: Association with HLA alleles at 0.05 false discovery rate was found for 17,000 or so TCR beta sequences in a later analysis.

The PCR employed 60 Vbeta primers together with 13 Jbeta primers. Clones were sequenced by immunoSEQ multiplex PCR, and TCRdb holds only the in-frame ones, with some missing. This repertoire shows about 200,000 clones, approximately 85% found once; its top ten account for approximately 2.5%. What was sequenced was PBMCs. The TCR sequence derives from a woman in her thirties or forties in good health and CMV-seronegative. J is TRBJ1-5 and V is TRBV7-6; D unclear. CDR3 sequence: CASSLWSNQPQHF. DNA for the CDR3: TGTGCCAGCAGCTTATGGAGTAATCAGCCCCAGCATTTT.